This T cell receptor (beta chain) was captured by sequencing in a study of cytomegalovirus exposure and HLA in healthy donors. A single count supports this clone. V dropped 5 bases and J dropped 1; count of bases not matched to a gene: 2. The germline V gene has CDR1 GTSNPN and CDR2 SVGIG (reference sequence). The CDR3 is made up of 13 amino acids. Sequencing used immunoSEQ multiplex PCR; TCRdb keeps in-frame clones, though not all of them. The sample lists roughly 150,000 clones, around 90% occurring once. This receptor was identified in a woman aged 18-29 years in good health and CMV-seropositive. The chain links TRBV30 to TRBJ2-1; TRBD1 aligns across 7 bases. The material sequenced was PBMCs. The CDR3 here is CAWGTDSYNEQFF. The CDR3 DNA follows: TGTGCCTGGGGGACAGATTCCTACAATGAGCAGTTCTTC.